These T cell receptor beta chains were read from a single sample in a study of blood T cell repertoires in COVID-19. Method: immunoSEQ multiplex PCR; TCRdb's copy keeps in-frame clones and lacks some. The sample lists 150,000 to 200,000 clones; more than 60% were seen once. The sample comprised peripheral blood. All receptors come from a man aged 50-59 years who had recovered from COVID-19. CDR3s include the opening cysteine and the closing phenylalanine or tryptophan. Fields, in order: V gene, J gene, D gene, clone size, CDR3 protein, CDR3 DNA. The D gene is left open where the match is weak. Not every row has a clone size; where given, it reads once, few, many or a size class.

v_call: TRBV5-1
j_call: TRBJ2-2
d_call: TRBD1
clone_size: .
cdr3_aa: CASSRKQGAGTGELFF
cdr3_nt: TGCGCCAGCAGCCGTAAACAGGGGGCAGGCACCGGGGAGCTGTTTTTT

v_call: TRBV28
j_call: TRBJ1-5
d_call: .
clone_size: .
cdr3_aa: CASSTPRTASNQPQHF
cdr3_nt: TGTGCCAGCAGTACCCCCCGGACAGCCAGCAATCAGCCCCAGCATTTT

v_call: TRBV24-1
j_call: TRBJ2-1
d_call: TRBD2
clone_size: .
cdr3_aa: CATSDPTSKAANEQFF
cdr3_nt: TGTGCCACCAGTGACCCGACTAGCAAGGCCGCCAATGAGCAGTTCTTC

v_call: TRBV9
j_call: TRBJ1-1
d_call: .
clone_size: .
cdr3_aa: CASRPMNTQTNTEAFF
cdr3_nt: TGTGCCAGCAGACCAATGAATACACAGACAAACACTGAAGCTTTCTTT

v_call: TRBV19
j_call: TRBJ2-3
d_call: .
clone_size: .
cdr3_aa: CASSSTGLLDTQYF
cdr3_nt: TGTGCCAGTAGCAGTACAGGGCTTTTGGATACGCAGTATTTT

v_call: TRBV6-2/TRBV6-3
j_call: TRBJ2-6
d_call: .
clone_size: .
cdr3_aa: CASSYPGKTAGANVLTF
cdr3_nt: TGTGCCAGCAGTTACCCAGGAAAAACGGCTGGGGCCAACGTCCTGACTTTC

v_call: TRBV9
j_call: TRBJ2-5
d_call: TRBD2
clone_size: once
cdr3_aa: CASSVAGSGKGETQYF
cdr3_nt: TGTGCCAGCAGCGTAGCCGGGAGCGGGAAGGGAGAGACCCAGTACTTC

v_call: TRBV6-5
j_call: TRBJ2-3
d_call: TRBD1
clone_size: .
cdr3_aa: CASSRDRGGADTQYF
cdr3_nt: TGTGCCAGCAGCCGAGACAGGGGGGGCGCAGATACGCAGTATTTT

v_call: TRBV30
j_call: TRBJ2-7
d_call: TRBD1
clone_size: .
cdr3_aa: CAWRGQGYYEQYF
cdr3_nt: TGTGCCTGGAGGGGACAGGGCTACTACGAGCAGTACTTC

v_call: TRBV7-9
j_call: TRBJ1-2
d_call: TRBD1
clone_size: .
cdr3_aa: CASSFGQGAYYGYTF
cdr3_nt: TGTGCCAGCAGCTTCGGACAGGGGGCTTACTATGGCTACACCTTC

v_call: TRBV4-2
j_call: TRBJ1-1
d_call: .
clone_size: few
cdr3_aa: CASSPSLSLKNTEAFF
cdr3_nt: TGTGCCAGCAGCCCCTCCCTTAGTCTTAAGAACACTGAAGCTTTCTTT

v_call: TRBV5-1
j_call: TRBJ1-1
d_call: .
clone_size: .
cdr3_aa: CASSFTGQSNTEAFF
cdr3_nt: TGCGCCAGCAGTTTTACCGGACAGTCGAACACTGAAGCTTTCTTT

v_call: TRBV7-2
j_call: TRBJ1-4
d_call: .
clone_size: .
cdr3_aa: CASSNRVYGEKLFF
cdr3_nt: TGTGCCAGCAGCAACAGGGTTTATGGTGAAAAACTGTTTTTT

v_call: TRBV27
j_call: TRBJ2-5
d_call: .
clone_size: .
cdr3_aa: CASSLKGPGSGPQETQYF
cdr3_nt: TGTGCCAGCAGTTTAAAAGGGCCCGGGAGCGGTCCTCAAGAGACCCAGTACTTC

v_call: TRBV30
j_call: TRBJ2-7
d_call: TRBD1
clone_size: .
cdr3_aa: CACTPGTGVYEQYF
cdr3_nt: TGTGCCTGTACCCCCGGGACAGGCGTCTACGAGCAGTACTTC

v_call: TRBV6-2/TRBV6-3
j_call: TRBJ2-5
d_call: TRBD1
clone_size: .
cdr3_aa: CASSYPPPTGQKETQYF
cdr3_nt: TGTGCCAGCAGTTATCCCCCCCCTACGGGACAGAAAGAGACCCAGTACTTC

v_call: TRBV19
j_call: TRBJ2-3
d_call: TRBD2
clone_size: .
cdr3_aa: CASRGGSPTTDTQYF
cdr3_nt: TGTGCCAGTAGGGGCGGGAGCCCTACCACAGATACGCAGTATTTT

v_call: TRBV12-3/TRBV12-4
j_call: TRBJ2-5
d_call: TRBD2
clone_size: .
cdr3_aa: CASSDERGETQYF
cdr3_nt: TGTGCCAGCAGTGATGAGCGGGGAGAGACCCAGTACTTC

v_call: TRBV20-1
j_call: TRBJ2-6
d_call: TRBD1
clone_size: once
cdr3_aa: CSATDRDNSGANVLTF
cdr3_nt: TGCAGTGCTACTGACAGGGACAACTCTGGGGCCAACGTCCTGACTTTC

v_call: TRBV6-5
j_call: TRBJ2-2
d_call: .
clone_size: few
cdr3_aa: CAIVVSGELFF
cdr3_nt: TGTGCTATAGTAGTATCCGGGGAGCTGTTTTTT

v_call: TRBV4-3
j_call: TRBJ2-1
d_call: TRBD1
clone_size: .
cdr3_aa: CASSQGTGTGEWNEQFF
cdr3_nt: TGCGCCAGCAGCCAAGGAACCGGGACAGGGGAGTGGAATGAGCAGTTCTTC

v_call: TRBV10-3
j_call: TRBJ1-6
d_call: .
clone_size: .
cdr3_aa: CAINSNYNSPLHF
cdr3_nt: TGTGCCATCAACTCGAATTATAATTCACCCCTCCACTTT

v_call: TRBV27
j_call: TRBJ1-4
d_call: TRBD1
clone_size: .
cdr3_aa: CASSQRTGGNDKKLFF
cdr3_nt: TGTGCCAGCAGTCAAAGGACAGGGGGGAATGATAAAAAACTGTTTTTT

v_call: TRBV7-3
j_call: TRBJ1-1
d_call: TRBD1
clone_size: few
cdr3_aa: CASSSGTANTEAFF
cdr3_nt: TGTGCCAGCAGCTCAGGGACAGCGAACACTGAAGCTTTCTTT

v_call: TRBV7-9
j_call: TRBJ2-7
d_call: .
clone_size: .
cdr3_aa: CASTPAGLAHEQYF
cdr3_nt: TGTGCCAGCACCCCCGCGGGGCTAGCGCACGAGCAGTACTTC

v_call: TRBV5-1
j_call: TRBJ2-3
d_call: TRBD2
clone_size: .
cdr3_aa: CASSLERGRDLTDTQYF
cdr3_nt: TGCGCCAGCAGCTTGGAGCGGGGCAGGGACCTCACAGATACGCAGTATTTT

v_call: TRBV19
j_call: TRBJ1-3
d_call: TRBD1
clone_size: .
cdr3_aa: CASSSGTGHQENTIYF
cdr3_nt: TGTGCCAGTAGCTCGGGGACAGGGCACCAAGAAAACACCATATATTTT

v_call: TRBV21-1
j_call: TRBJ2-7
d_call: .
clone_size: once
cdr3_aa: CASSKRGPCEQYF
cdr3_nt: TGTGCCAGCAGTAAAAGGGGGCCCTGCGAGCAGTACTTC

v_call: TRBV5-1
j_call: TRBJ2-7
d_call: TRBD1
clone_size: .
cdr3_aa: CASSSTGGGYEQYF
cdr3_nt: TGCGCCAGCAGCTCGACAGGGGGTGGCTACGAGCAGTACTTC

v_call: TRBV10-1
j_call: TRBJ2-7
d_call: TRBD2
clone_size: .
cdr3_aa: CASSEGGSSYEQYF
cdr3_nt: TGCGCCAGCAGTGAAGGCGGGAGCTCCTACGAGCAGTACTTC

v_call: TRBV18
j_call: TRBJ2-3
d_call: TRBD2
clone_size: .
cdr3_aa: CASSPTSGSTDTQYF
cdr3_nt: TGTGCCAGCTCACCAACTAGCGGGAGTACAGATACGCAGTATTTT

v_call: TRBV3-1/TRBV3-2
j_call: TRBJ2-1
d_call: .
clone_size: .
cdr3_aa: CASSQAAFGLLHEQFF
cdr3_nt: TGTGCCAGCAGCCAAGCGGCCTTCGGACTCCTCCATGAGCAGTTCTTC

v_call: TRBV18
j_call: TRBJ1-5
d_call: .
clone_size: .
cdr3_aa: CASSQNGGMGNQPQHF
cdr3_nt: TGTGCCAGCTCCCAAAACGGGGGTATGGGCAATCAGCCCCAGCATTTT

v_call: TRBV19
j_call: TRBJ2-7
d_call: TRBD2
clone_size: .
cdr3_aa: CASSISTSETYEQYF
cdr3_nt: TGTGCCAGTAGTATATCGACTAGCGAAACCTACGAGCAGTACTTC

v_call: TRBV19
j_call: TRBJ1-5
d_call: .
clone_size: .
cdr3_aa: CASSIEIATGGNQPQHF
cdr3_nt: TGTGCCAGTAGTATAGAAATAGCCACGGGAGGCAATCAGCCCCAGCATTTT

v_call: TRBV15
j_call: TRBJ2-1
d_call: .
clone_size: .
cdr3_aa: CATSWGDEQFF
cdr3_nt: TGTGCCACCAGCTGGGGAGATGAGCAGTTCTTC

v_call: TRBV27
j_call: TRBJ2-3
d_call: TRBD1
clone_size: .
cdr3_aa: CASSSRFISWDRAHTLSTDTQYF
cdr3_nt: TGTGCCAGCAGTTCCCGGTTCATTTCGTGGGACAGGGCACATACTTTGAGCACAGATACGCAGTATTTT

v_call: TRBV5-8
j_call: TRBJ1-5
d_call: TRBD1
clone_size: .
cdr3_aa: CASIFTGGAHQPQHF
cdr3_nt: TGTGCCAGCATCTTTACAGGGGGTGCTCATCAGCCCCAGCATTTT

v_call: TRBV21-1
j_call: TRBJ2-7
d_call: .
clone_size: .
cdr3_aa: CASASGLSIHYEQYF
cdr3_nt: TGTGCCAGCGCTTCCGGACTCTCGATACACTACGAGCAGTACTTC

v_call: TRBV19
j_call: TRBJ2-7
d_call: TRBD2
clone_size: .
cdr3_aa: CASSRLAGESYEQYF
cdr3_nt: TGTGCCAGTAGTAGACTAGCGGGAGAATCCTACGAGCAGTACTTC

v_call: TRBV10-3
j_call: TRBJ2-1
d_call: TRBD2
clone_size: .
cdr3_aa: CAISGPPGGKLNEQFF
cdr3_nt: TGTGCCATCAGTGGGCCCCCGGGGGGGAAGCTCAATGAGCAGTTCTTC

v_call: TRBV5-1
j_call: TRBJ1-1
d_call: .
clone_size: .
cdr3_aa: CASSFQMNTEAFF
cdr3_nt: TGCGCCAGCAGCTTCCAGATGAACACTGAAGCTTTCTTT

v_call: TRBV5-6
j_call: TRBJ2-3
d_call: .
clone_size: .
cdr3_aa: CASSSPLRDLASTDTQYF
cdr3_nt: TGTGCCAGCAGCTCGCCCCTAAGGGACTTAGCTAGCACAGATACGCAGTATTTT

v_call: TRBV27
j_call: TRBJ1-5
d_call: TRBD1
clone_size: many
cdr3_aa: CASNYRDRVFRNQPQHF
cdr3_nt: TGTGCCAGCAATTACCGGGACAGGGTTTTTCGTAATCAGCCCCAGCATTTT

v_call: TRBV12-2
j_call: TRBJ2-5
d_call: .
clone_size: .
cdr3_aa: CASRPLAPGTSGDQETQYF
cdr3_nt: TGTGCAAGTCGTCCACTCGCCCCTGGGACTAGCGGTGATCAAGAGACCCAGTACTTC

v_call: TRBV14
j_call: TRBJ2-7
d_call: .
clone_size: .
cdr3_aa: CASSQEAGRYEQYF
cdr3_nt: TGTGCCAGCAGCCAAGAGGCAGGGAGGTACGAGCAGTACTTC

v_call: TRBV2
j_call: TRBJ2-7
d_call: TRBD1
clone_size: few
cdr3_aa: CASTTGTGAGEQYF
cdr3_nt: TGTGCCAGCACTACCGGGACAGGGGCTGGAGAGCAGTACTTC

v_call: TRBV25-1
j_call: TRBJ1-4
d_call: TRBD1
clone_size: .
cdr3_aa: CASFNRDRGPGEKLFF
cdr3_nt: TGTGCCAGCTTTAACAGGGACAGGGGGCCTGGGGAAAAACTGTTTTTT

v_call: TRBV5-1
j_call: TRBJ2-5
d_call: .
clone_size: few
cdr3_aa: CASSLENREQETQYF
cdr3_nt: TGCGCCAGCAGCTTGGAAAACAGGGAGCAAGAGACCCAGTACTTC

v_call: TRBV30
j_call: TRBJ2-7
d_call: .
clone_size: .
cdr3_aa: CAWDRLTYEQYF
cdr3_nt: TGTGCCTGGGACAGATTAACCTACGAGCAGTACTTC

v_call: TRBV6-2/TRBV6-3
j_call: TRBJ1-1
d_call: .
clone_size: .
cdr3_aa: CASSLQGMNTEAFF
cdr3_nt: TGTGCCAGCAGTTTACAGGGAATGAACACTGAAGCTTTCTTT

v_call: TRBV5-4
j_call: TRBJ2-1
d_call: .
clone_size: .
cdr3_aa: CASSLVSGAYNEQFF
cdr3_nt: TGTGCCAGCAGCTTGGTTAGCGGAGCTTACAATGAGCAGTTCTTC

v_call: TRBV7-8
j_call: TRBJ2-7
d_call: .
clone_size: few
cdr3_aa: CASSPSFGSEQYF
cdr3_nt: TGTGCCAGCAGCCCCAGTTTTGGGAGCGAGCAGTACTTC

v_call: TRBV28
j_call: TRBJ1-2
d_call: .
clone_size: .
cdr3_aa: CASSFVRGFYGYTF
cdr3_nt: TGTGCCAGCAGTTTCGTCAGGGGCTTCTATGGCTACACCTTC

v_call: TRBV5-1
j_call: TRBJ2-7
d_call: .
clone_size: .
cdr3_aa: CASSRSNTEQYF
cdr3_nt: TGCGCCAGCAGCCGATCTAATACCGAGCAGTACTTC

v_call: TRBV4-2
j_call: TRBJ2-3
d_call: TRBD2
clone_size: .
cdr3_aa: CASSGRGGRGADTQYF
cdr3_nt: TGTGCCAGCAGCGGAAGAGGCGGGAGGGGGGCAGATACGCAGTATTTT